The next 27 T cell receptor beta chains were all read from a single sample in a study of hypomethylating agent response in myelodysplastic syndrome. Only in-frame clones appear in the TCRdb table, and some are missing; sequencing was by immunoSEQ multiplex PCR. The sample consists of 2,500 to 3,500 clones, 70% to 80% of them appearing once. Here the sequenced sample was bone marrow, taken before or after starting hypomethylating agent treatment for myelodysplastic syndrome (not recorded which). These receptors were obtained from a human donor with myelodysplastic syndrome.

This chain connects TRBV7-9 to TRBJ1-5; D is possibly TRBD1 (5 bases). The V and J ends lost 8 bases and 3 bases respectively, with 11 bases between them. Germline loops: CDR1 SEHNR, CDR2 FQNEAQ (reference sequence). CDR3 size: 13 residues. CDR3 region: CASGHLNNQPQHF. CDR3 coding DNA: TGTGCCAGCGGACACCTAAACAATCAGCCCCAGCATTTT.

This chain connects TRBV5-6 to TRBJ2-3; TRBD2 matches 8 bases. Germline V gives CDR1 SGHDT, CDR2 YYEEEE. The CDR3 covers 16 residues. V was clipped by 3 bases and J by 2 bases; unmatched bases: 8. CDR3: CASSSLWRGATDTQYF. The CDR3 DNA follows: TGTGCCAGCAGCTCCCTTTGGCGGGGGGCCACAGATACGCAGTATTTT.

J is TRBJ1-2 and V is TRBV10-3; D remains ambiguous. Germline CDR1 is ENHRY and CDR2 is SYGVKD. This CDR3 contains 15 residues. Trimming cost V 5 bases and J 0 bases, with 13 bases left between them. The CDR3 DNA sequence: TGTGCCATCAGTCCCGGGAACCAAGCTAACTATGGCTACACCTTC. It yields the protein CAISPGNQANYGYTF.

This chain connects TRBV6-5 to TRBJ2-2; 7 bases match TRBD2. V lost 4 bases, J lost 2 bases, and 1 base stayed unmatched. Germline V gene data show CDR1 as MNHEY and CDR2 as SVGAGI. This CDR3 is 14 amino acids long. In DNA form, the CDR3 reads TGTGCCAGCAGTTGGGGGGGAAACACCGGGGAGCTGTTTTTT. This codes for CASSWGGNTGELFF.

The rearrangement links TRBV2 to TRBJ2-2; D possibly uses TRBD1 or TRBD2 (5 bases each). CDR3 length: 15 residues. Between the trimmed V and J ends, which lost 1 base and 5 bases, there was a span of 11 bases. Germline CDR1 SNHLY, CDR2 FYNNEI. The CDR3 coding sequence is TGTGCCAGCAGTGAAGTCCGAGAGGGGACCGGGGAGCTGTTTTTT. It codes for CASSEVREGTGELFF.

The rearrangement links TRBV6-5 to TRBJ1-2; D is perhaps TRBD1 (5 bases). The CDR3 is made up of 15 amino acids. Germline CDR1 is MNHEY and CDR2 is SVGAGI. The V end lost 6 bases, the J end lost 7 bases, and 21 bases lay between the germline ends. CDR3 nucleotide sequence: TGTGCCAGCAGATCGGACGGTTTGGCAGGGTCTGGCTACACCTTC. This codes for CASRSDGLAGSGYTF.

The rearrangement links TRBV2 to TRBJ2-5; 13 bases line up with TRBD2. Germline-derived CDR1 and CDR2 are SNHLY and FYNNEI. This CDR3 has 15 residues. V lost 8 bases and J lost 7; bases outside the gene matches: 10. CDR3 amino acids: CASGSTSGGAGTQYF. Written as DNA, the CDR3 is TGTGCCAGCGGGAGTACTAGCGGGGGGGCGGGGACCCAGTACTTC. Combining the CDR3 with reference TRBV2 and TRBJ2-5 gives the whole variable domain EPEVTQTPSHQVTQMGQEVILRCVPISNHLYFYWYRQILGQKVEFLVSFYNNEISEKSEIFDDQFSVERPDGSNFTLKIRSTKLEDSAMYFCASGSTSGGAGTQYFGPGTRLLVL.

The CDR3 nucleotides are TGTGCCAGCAGGGAGGACAGAAGGATCAACTATGGCTACACCTTC. Amino acids: CASREDRRINYGYTF. V and J are TRBV6-1 and TRBJ1-2; TRBD1 is a possible D gene (6 bases). The length of the CDR3 is 15 residues. The germline V gene encodes CDR1 MNHNS and CDR2 SASEGT. Trimming took 6 bases from V and 2 from J, leaving 16 bases between them.

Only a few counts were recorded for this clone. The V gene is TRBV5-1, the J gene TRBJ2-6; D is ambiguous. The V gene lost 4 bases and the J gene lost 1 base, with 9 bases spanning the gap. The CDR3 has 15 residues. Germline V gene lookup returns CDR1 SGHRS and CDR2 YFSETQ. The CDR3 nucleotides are TGCGCCAGCAGCACCACAGTTTCTGGGGCCAACGTCCTGACTTTC. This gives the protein CASSTTVSGANVLTF. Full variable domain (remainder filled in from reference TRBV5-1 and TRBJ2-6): KAGVTQTPRYLIKTRGQQVTLSCSPISGHRSVSWYQQTPGQGLQFLFEYFSETQRNKGNFPGRFSGRQFSNSRSEMNVSTLELGDSALYLCASSTTVSGANVLTFGAGSRLTVL.

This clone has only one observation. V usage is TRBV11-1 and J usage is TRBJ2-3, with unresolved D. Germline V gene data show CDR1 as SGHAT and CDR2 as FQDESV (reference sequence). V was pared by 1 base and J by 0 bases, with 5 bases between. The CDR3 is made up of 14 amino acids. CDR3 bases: TGTGCCAGCAGCTTAGGTGGAAGCACAGATACGCAGTATTTT. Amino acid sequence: CASSLGGSTDTQYF.

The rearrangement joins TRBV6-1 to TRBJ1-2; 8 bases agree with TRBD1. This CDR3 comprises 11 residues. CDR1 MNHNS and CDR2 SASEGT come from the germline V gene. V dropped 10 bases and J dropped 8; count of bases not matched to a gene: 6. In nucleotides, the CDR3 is TGTGCCAACCAGGGGGCGTGGGGCTACACCTTC. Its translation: CANQGAWGYTF.

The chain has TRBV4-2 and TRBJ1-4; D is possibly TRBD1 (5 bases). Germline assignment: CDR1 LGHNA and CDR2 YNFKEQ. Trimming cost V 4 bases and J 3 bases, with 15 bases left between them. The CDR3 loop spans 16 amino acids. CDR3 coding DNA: TGTGCCAGCAGCCCCGGCGGGGGTACTTCTAATGAAAAACTGTTTTTT. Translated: CASSPGGGTSNEKLFF.

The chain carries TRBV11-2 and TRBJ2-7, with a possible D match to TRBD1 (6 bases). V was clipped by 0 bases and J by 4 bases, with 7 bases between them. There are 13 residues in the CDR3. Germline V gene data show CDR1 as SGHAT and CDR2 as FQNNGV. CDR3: CASSLDRGYEQYF. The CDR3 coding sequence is TGTGCCAGCAGCTTAGACAGGGGATACGAGCAGTACTTC.

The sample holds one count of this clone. The CDR3, as DNA: TGTGCCAGTAGTATAACCGCTTTCTCTGGGGCCAACGTCCTGACTTTC. This gives the protein CASSITAFSGANVLTF. The gene calls are TRBV19 and TRBJ2-6; D uncertain. Germline assignment: CDR1 LNHDA and CDR2 SQIVND (reference sequence). This CDR3 region has 16 residues. Deletions cut 2 bases from V and 0 bases from J, with 8 bases between.

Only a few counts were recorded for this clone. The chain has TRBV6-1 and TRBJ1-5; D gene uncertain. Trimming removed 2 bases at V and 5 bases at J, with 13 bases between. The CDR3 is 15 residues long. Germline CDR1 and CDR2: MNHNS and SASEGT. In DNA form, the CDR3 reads TGTGCCAGCAGTGAAACCGCACCCCCGTATCAGCCCCAGCATTTT. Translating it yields CASSETAPPYQPQHF.

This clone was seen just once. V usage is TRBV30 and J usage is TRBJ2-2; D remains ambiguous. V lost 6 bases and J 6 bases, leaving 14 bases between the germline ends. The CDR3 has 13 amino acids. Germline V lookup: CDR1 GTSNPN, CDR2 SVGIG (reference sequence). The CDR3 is CACKAAQPGELFF. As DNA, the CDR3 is TGTGCCTGCAAGGCGGCCCAGCCCGGGGAGCTGTTTTTT.

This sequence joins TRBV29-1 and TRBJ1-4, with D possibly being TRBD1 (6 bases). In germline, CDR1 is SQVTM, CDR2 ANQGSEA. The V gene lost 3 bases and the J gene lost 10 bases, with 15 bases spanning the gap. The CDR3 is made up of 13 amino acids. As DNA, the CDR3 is TGCAGCGTTGAGACGGGGCCGACAGGAAAACTGTTTTTT. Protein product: CSVETGPTGKLFF.

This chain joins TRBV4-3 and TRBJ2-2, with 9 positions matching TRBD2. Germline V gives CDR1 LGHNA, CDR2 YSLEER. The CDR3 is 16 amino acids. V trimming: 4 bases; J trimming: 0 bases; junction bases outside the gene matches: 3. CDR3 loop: CASSRSGGSNTGELFF. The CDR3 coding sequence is TGCGCCAGCAGCCGAAGCGGGGGGTCGAACACCGGGGAGCTGTTTTTT.

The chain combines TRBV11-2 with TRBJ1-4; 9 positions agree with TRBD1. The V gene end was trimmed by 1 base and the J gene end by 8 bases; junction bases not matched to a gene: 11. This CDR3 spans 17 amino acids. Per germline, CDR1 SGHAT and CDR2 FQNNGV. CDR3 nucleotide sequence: TGTGCCAGCAGCTTAGTTGACAGGGGGACGGGTATCGAAAAACTGTTTTTT. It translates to CASSLVDRGTGIEKLFF. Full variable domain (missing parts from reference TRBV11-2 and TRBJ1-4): EAGVAQSPRYKIIEKRQSVAFWCNPISGHATLYWYQQILGQGPKLLIQFQNNGVVDDSQLPKDRFSAERLKGVDSTLKIQPAKLEDSAVYLCASSLVDRGTGIEKLFFGSGTQLSVL.

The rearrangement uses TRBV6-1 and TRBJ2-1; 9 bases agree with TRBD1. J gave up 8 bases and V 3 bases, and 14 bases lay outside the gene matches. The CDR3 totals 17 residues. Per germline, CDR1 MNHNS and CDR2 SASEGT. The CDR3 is CASSEVRWTGVTDEQFF. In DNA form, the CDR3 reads TGTGCCAGCAGTGAGGTCCGATGGACAGGGGTCACCGATGAGCAGTTCTTC.

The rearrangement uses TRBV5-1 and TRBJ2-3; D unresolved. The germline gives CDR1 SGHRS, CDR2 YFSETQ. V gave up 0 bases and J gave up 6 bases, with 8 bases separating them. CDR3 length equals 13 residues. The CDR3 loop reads CASSLAPWDTQYF. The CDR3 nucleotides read TGCGCCAGCAGCTTGGCCCCGTGGGATACGCAGTATTTT.

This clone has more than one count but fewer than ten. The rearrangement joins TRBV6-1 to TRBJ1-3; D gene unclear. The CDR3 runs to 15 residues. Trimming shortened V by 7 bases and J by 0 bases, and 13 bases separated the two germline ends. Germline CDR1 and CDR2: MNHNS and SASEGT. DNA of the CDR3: TGTGCCAGCATGGTCGACCGGGGCTCTGGAAACACCATATATTTT. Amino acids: CASMVDRGSGNTIYF.

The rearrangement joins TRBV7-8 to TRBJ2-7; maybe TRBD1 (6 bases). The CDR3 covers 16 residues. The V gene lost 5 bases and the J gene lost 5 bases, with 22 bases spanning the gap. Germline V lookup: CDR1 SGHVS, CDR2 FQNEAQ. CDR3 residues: CASSIKTLVQGHEQYF. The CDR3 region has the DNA TGTGCCAGCAGCATCAAAACCCTGGTCCAGGGGCACGAGCAGTACTTC.

CDR3 sequence reads: CASSYNLSGEKLFF. The DNA for the CDR3 is TGTGCCAGCAGTTACAACCTATCGGGAGAAAAACTGTTTTTT. This rearrangement joins TRBV2 to TRBJ1-4; D gene uncertain. CDR3 length equals 14 residues. Germline-derived CDR1 and CDR2 are SNHLY and FYNNEI. V was clipped by 5 bases and J by 8 bases, with 15 bases between them.

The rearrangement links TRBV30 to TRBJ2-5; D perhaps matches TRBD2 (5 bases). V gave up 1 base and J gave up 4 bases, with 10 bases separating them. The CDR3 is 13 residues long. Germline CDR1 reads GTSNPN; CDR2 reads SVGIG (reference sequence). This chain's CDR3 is CAWSAGRRETQYF. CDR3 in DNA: TGTGCCTGGAGTGCGGGAAGGCGAGAGACCCAGTACTTC.

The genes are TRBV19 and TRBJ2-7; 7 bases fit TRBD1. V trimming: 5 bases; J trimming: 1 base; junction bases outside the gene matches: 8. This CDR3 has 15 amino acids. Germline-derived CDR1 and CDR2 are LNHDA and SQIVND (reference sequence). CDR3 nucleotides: TGTGCCAGTAGTGACCCAGGGGGATCTTCCTACGAGCAGTACTTC. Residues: CASSDPGGSSYEQYF.

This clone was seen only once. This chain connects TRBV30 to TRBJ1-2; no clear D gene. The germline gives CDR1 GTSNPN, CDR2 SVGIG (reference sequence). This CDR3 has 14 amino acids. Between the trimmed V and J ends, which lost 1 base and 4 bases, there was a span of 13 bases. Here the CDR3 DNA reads TGTGCCTGGAGTGCCCAAAGGAGGATCTATGGCTACACCTTC. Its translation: CAWSAQRRIYGYTF.